The rows below give T cell receptor beta chains drawn from one sample of a study of T cell responses to AZD1222 COVID-19 vaccine. Produced via immunoSEQ multiplex PCR; TCRdb's table is partial and in-frame only. The sample has about 120,000 clones, roughly 90% seen once. Here the sequenced sample was peripheral blood, taken on day 0 of AZD1222 vaccination. The origin of the receptors is an adult in good health. Both conserved end residues are part of each CDR3. A D gene is named only where the DNA matches it firmly. Expanded clones are given a class, and other clones once, few, many or no size at all.

d_call,j_call,v_call,clone_size,cdr3_aa
-,TRBJ2-1,TRBV4-1,once,CASSQDEGRRQQFF
-,TRBJ2-7,TRBV5-6,-,CASSLDVRGYEQYF
-,TRBJ2-1,TRBV11-3,-,CASSLGVRAAGEQFF
-,TRBJ2-7,TRBV5-1,-,CATRAASTGRNEQYF
-,TRBJ2-7,TRBV19,-,CASSMGPGSEQYF
-,TRBJ2-5,TRBV6-5,once,CASSRAEETQYF
TRBD1,TRBJ1-1,TRBV30,once,CAWNRQGFDEAFF
TRBD1,TRBJ1-1,TRBV19,-,CASSQGVSDTEAFF
TRBD2,TRBJ2-2,TRBV28,-,CASSLLREHTGELFF
-,TRBJ2-2,TRBV18,once,CASSPGQNTGELFF
TRBD2,TRBJ2-1,TRBV4-1,-,CASSQPSGRAAFNEQFF
TRBD2,TRBJ2-7,TRBV11-2,-,CASSLIVASGVRYEQYF
TRBD2,TRBJ2-1,TRBV14,-,CASQGSAGGGEQFF
TRBD2,TRBJ2-1,TRBV11-2,few,CASSPTGTSGYNEQFF
-,TRBJ1-6,TRBV6-6,-,CASSRGSDSPLHF
-,TRBJ2-7,TRBV10-2,-,CASSGPPAGEQYF
-,TRBJ1-5,TRBV4-1,-,CASTPGALTDQPQHF
TRBD1,TRBJ1-5,TRBV6-5,-,CASSPLGQDNQPQHF
-,TRBJ2-1,TRBV12-3/TRBV12-4,once,CASSGDPGNEQFF
TRBD1,TRBJ1-6,TRBV6-5,few,CASRGQGQFASPLHF
TRBD1,TRBJ1-6,TRBV30,-,CAWINRGYNSPLHF
-,TRBJ1-1,TRBV3-1/TRBV3-2,-,CASSRRTEAFF
-,TRBJ1-5,TRBV2,-,CASSADTNQPQHF
-,TRBJ1-2,TRBV28,-,CASSFRAAVGYTF
TRBD2,TRBJ2-3,TRBV25-1,-,CASGTSGVRADTQYF
-,TRBJ1-2,TRBV30,-,CAWSLGGNGYTF
-,TRBJ1-5,TRBV6-5,-,CASSFQGNQPQHF
-,TRBJ2-1,TRBV7-3,-,CASSSRQTNEQFF
-,TRBJ1-1,TRBV9,-,CASSPRGGGTEAFF
-,TRBJ1-6,TRBV4-1,-,CASSQDPDNSPLHF
-,TRBJ1-1,TRBV27,-,CASTKKAGLNTEAFF
-,TRBJ1-5,TRBV5-8,-,CASSLAGRLSNQPQHF
-,TRBJ1-2,TRBV12-3/TRBV12-4,once,CASSFRGFGGYTF
TRBD1,TRBJ1-2,TRBV7-8,-,CASSRDRAGYTF
TRBD1,TRBJ1-2,TRBV12-3/TRBV12-4,once,CASSSTGYGYTF
-,TRBJ2-3,TRBV24-1,-,CATSGQQQGVTDTQYF
-,TRBJ1-2,TRBV7-2,-,CASTPGDGYTF
TRBD1,TRBJ1-2,TRBV7-2,-,CASRTPGQGGGYTF
-,TRBJ1-3,TRBV16,-,CASSQGSRWRGNTIYF
-,TRBJ2-2,TRBV6-5,-,CASSRLGAAGELFF
-,TRBJ1-1,TRBV3-1/TRBV3-2,-,CASSQVGGMGTEAFF